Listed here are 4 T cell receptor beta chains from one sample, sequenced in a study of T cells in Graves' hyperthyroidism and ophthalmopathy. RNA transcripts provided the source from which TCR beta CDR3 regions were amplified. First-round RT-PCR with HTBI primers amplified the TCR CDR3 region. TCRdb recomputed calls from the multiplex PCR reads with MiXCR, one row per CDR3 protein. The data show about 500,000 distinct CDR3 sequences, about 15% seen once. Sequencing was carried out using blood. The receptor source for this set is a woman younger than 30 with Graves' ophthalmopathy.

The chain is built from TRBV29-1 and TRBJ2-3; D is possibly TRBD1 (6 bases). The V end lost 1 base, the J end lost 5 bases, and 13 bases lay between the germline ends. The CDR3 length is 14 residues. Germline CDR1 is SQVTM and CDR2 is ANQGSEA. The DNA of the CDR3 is TGCAGCGTTGAAGGGGGGCAGGGTGGAGATACGCAGTATTTT. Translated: CSVEGGQGGDTQYF.

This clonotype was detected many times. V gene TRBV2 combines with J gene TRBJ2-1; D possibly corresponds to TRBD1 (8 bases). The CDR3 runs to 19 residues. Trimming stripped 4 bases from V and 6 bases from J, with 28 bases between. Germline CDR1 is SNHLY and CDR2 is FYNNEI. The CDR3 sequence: CASSAQGARSGEDPNEQFF. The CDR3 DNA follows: TGTGCCAGCAGTGCCCAGGGGGCGAGGAGCGGGGAAGACCCCAATGAGCAGTTCTTC. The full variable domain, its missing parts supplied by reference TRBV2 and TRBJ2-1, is EPEVTQTPSHQVTQMGQEVILRCVPISNHLYFYWYRQILGQKVEFLVSFYNNEISEKSEIFDDQFSVERPDGSNFTLKIRSTKLEDSAMYFCASSAQGARSGEDPNEQFFGPGTRLTVL.

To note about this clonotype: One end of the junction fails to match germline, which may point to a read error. CDR3 coding DNA: TGTGCCAGCAGTTTACGGTCCGGGGGGCTGTTTTTT. Its translation is CASSLRSGGLFF. This rearrangement joins TRBV27 to TRBJ2-2, with D possibly TRBD2 on 6 matching bases. The CDR3 covers 12 residues. Germline loops: CDR1 MNHEY, CDR2 SMNVEV (reference sequence).

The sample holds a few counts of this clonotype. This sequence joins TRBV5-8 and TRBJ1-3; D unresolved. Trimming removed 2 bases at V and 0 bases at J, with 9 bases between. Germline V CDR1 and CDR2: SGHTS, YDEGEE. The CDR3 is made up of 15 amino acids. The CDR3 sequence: CASSFSPYSGNTIYF. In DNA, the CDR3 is TGTGCCAGCAGCTTCTCACCGTACTCTGGAAACACCATATATTTT.